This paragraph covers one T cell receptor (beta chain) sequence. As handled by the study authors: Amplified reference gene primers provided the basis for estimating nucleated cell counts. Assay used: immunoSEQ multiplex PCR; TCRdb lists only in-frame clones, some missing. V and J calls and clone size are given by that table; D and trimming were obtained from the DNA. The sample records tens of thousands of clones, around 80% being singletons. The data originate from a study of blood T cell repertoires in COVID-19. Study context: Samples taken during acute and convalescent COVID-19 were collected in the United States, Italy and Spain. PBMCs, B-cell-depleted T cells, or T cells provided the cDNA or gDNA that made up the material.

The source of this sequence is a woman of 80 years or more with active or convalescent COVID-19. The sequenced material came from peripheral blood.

The CDR3 here is CASSRHGEQYF. Written as DNA, the CDR3 is TGTGCCAGTAGTCGCCACGGGGAGCAGTACTTC. V and J are TRBV19 and TRBJ2-7; D gene ambiguous. Between the trimmed V and J ends, which lost 5 bases and 7 bases, there was a span of 9 bases. The CDR3 runs to 11 residues. The germline V gene has CDR1 LNHDA and CDR2 SQIVND (reference sequence). Together with reference TRBV19 and TRBJ2-7, the CDR3 gives the full variable domain: DGGITQSPKYLFRKEGQNVTLSCEQNLNHDAMYWYRQDPGQGLRLIYYSQIVNDFQKGDIAEGYSVSREKKESFPLTVTSAQKNPTAFYLCASSRHGEQYFGPGTRLTVT.